Listed below are T cell receptor beta chains from one sample, sequenced in a study of blood T cell repertoires in COVID-19. Profiled with immunoSEQ multiplex PCR; TCRdb holds only in-frame clones, not every one. The sample records roughly 250,000 clones, more than 85% being singletons. The sequencing sample was made of PBMCs or T cells enriched from blood (not recorded which). The source is a woman aged 45-65 years who had recovered from COVID-19. CDR3s include the opening cysteine and the closing phenylalanine or tryptophan. The D gene is left open where the match is weak. The size field is filled for only some rows; it gives once, few, many or a size class.

>TRBV4-3|.|TRBD1|TRBJ1-1
TGCGCCAGCAGCCCACAGGGGGCGATTAACACTGAAGCTTTCTTT
CASSPQGAINTEAFF
>TRBV5-8|.|TRBD1|TRBJ1-4
TGTGCCAGCAGTATCGCCGGGACAGGGGGTGAAAAACTGTTTTTT
CASSIAGTGGEKLFF
>TRBV28|.|.|TRBJ2-7
TGTGCCAGCACCAGTTTAGGGCAGTCAGCGGTCGAGCAGTACTTC
CASTSLGQSAVEQYF
>TRBV28|few|.|TRBJ1-2
TGTGCCAGCAGTCTCCCTAGTCCGGGGAACAGGGTTTTCTCTGGCTACACCTTC
CASSLPSPGNRVFSGYTF
>TRBV18|once|.|TRBJ1-3
TGTGCCAGCTCACCATCCCACAACTCTGGAAACACCATATATTTT
CASSPSHNSGNTIYF
>TRBV30|.|TRBD2|TRBJ2-1
TGTGCCTGGAGTGTATATGGTGGGACTAGCGGGTTAAAAAACCGTTACAATGAGCAGTTCTTC
CAWSVYGGTSGLKNRYNEQFF
>TRBV5-1|.|TRBD1|TRBJ1-6
TGCGCCAGCAGCAAGGGACAGAACCCTAATTCACCCCTCCACTTT
CASSKGQNPNSPLHF
>TRBV5-8|once|.|TRBJ1-2
TGTGCCAGCAGTAGAAGGATTCAGGCTAACTATGGCTACACCTTC
CASSRRIQANYGYTF
>TRBV18|.|.|TRBJ1-1
TGTGCCAGCTCCCCCAGGAGGGATGGGGGGACTGAAGCTTTCTTT
CASSPRRDGGTEAFF
>TRBV4-1|.|TRBD2|TRBJ2-1
TGCGCCAGCAGCCAATGGACTAGCGGGAGTAACGACAATGAGCAGTTCTTC
CASSQWTSGSNDNEQFF
>TRBV7-2|.|TRBD2|TRBJ2-3
TGTGCCAGCAGCACCAGACAGCGGGAGACTGATACGCAGTATTTT
CASSTRQRETDTQYF
>TRBV13|few|TRBD1|TRBJ1-1
TGTGCCAGCAGTCCTCGACAGGGGAACACTGAAGCTTTCTTT
CASSPRQGNTEAFF
>TRBV10-3|.|.|TRBJ2-7
TGTGCCATCAGTGAGTCGACAGTCTACGAGCAGTACTTC
CAISESTVYEQYF
>TRBV2|.|TRBD1|TRBJ2-1
TGTGCCAGCAGTGATGTAGGTACGGGACAGCCCGTAACCACCCTTGACAATGAGCAGTTCTTC
CASSDVGTGQPVTTLDNEQFF
>TRBV7-3|.|TRBD1|TRBJ1-2
TGTGCCAGCAGCTTAACAGGGGGCTCGTGGGGCTACACCTTC
CASSLTGGSWGYTF
>TRBV4-3|.|TRBD1|TRBJ2-1
TGCGCCAGCAGCCAGCCCCGGACAGGGCGCAATGAGCAGTTCTTC
CASSQPRTGRNEQFF
>TRBV15|.|.|TRBJ2-3
TGTGCCACCAGCAGAGGTTCTAGCCCAACGCAGTATTTT
CATSRGSSPTQYF
>TRBV19|.|TRBD1|TRBJ2-4
TGTGCCAGTAGTATGAGGGGGCGTATAAACATTCAGTACTTC
CASSMRGRINIQYF
>TRBV6-2/TRBV6-3|.|TRBD2|TRBJ2-5
TGTGCCAGCAGTTACACAAACCTAGCGGGAGTTGCTCTAGAGACCCAGTACTTC
CASSYTNLAGVALETQYF
>TRBV30|once|TRBD1|TRBJ1-1
TGTGCCTGGAGTTCCGGACAGGGGAACACTGAAGCTTTCTTT
CAWSSGQGNTEAFF
>TRBV20-1|.|TRBD2|TRBJ2-7
TGCAGTGCTGCGCGGGAGTACGAGCAGTACTTC
CSAAREYEQYF
>TRBV30|.|.|TRBJ1-1
TGTGCCTGGAGTGGTCTAGGAGTAGAGGACACTGAAGCTTTCTTT
CAWSGLGVEDTEAFF
>TRBV30|.|TRBD2|TRBJ2-2
TGTGCCTTGAAAAGCGGGACTAGCGGGAGAGGGGTAGGGACCGGGGAGCTGTTTTTT
CALKSGTSGRGVGTGELFF
>TRBV4-3|.|TRBD2|TRBJ2-1
TGCGCCAGCAGCCAAGATTTAGCGGGAGGGATCAATGAGCAGTTCTTC
CASSQDLAGGINEQFF
>TRBV18|.|TRBD1|TRBJ2-5
TGTGCCAGCTCACCGCAGACAGGGGAAGAGACCCAGTACTTC
CASSPQTGEETQYF
>TRBV5-1|.|.|TRBJ1-2
TGCGCCAGCAGCCCGATAGATGGGGGGGCTGGCTACACCTTC
CASSPIDGGAGYTF
>TRBV7-2|.|.|TRBJ2-5
TGTGCCAGCAGCCCAGTCGGGAGTAAAGAGACCCAGTACTTC
CASSPVGSKETQYF
>TRBV7-3|.|TRBD1|TRBJ2-3
TGTGCCAGCAGCCGCGGTATTACAGGGGGCACAGATACGCAGTATTTT
CASSRGITGGTDTQYF
>TRBV2|once|.|TRBJ2-3
TGTGCCTGCCGGACAGACACAGATACGCAGTATTTT
CACRTDTDTQYF
>TRBV7-2|.|TRBD2|TRBJ2-7
TGTGCCAGCAGTCGGACTAGCGGGACCTACGAGCAGTACTTC
CASSRTSGTYEQYF
>TRBV7-9|.|TRBD1|TRBJ2-7
TGTGCCAGCGGTATTTTGACAGGGTCCCACGAGCAGTACTTC
CASGILTGSHEQYF
>TRBV28|.|.|TRBJ1-1
TGTGCCAGCAGTTTGGAGAAAAAGCTCTTT
CASSLEKKLF
>TRBV6-5|.|TRBD1|TRBJ1-1
TGTGCCAGCAGTCACTCCGGACAGGGGCCGAACACTGAAGCTTTCTTT
CASSHSGQGPNTEAFF
>TRBV9|.|.|TRBJ1-1
TGTGCCAGCAGCCCAACGACAGGGAACACTGAAGCTTTCTTT
CASSPTTGNTEAFF
>TRBV10-3|once|TRBD2|TRBJ2-1
TGTGCCATCAGCGAGCGGGAGGGCTCCTACAATGAGCAGTTCTTC
CAISEREGSYNEQFF
>TRBV6-6|.|TRBD2|TRBJ2-1
TGTGCCAGCAGTTCCGCGGGACTAGCGGGCCACAATGAGCAGTTCTTC
CASSSAGLAGHNEQFF
>TRBV6-5|.|TRBD2|TRBJ2-7
TGTGCCAGCTCGGAGCGGGAGGGCCCGTACGAGCAGTACTTC
CASSEREGPYEQYF
>TRBV2|.|TRBD2|TRBJ2-7
TGTGCCAGCAGTCCGGGACTACTCACCTACGAGCAGTACTTC
CASSPGLLTYEQYF
>TRBV19|.|.|TRBJ2-1
TGTGCCAGTAGTGCCACGGGACTCAAAAACAATGAGCAGTTCTTC
CASSATGLKNNEQFF
>TRBV6-4|.|TRBD2|TRBJ2-1
TGTGCCAGCAGTGAGGCGGGAGGGGTAAATGAGCAGTTCTTC
CASSEAGGVNEQFF
>TRBV28|.|.|TRBJ1-5
TGTGCCAGCACTTCCCACCGTACCGGGATCTATAGCAATCAGCCCCAGCATTTT
CASTSHRTGIYSNQPQHF
>TRBV18|.|TRBD1|TRBJ2-1
TGTGCCAGCTCACCACCGGGACAGGGGGCCAACAATGAGCAGTTCTTC
CASSPPGQGANNEQFF
>TRBV30|once|TRBD2|TRBJ2-1
TGTGCCTGGAGTTTTGTGGTAGCGGGAGGTTCTGAGCAGTTCTTC
CAWSFVVAGGSEQFF
>TRBV9|.|.|TRBJ2-1
TGTGCCAGCAGCGTATCAAGCCTATACAATGAGCAGTTCTTC
CASSVSSLYNEQFF
>TRBV12-3/TRBV12-4|few|.|TRBJ1-5
TGTGCCAGCAGTTTTTCGGGGAATCAGCCCCAGCATTTT
CASSFSGNQPQHF
>TRBV12-3/TRBV12-4|.|TRBD2|TRBJ2-1
TGTGCCAGTGTTAGCGGGAGGGTAAATGAGCAGTTCTTC
CASVSGRVNEQFF
>TRBV28|.|TRBD1|TRBJ1-5
TGTGCCAGCAGGACAGGGGGCTATCAGCCCCAGCATTTT
CASRTGGYQPQHF
>TRBV27|few|.|TRBJ1-5
TGTGCCAGCAGTTTACAGCGGGGACTGGGTCAGCCCCAGCATTTT
CASSLQRGLGQPQHF
>TRBV5-1|few|TRBD1|TRBJ1-3
TGCGCCAGCAGCTCGGGACAGGCCCTTTCTGGAAACACCATATATTTT
CASSSGQALSGNTIYF
>TRBV7-3|.|TRBD2|TRBJ2-7
TGTGCCAGCAGCTTATTGGGAGGGCCGGATGAGCAGTACTTC
CASSLLGGPDEQYF
>TRBV5-1|.|.|TRBJ2-5
TGCGCCAGCAGCCTCCGATGGGACTCTCAAGAGACCCAGTACTTC
CASSLRWDSQETQYF
>TRBV4-1|.|.|TRBJ1-2
TGCGCCAGCAGCCAAACCACAGGGTACATCTATGGCTACACCTTC
CASSQTTGYIYGYTF